The source of this TCR beta chain is a study of T-cell reconstitution after alpha-beta-depleted transplantation in children. For TCRbeta, the library was prepared with unique molecular identifiers. Via MiXCR, TCRdb re-called the PCR reads, giving one row per CDR3 protein. Among 45,000 to 60,000 distinct CDR3 sequences listed, around 50% were seen once. The table lists this clonotype with a few counts. Its antigen remains unknown. Study-level points and caveats: Newly generated T cells supplied most T-cell counts and diversity one year post-transplant. Several hundred graft clones that had expanded were reportedly the source of alpha-beta T cells about two months after transplant. There were some patients whose high TCRbeta diversity at day 60 came from surviving recipient T cells and thymic progenitors.

The CDR3 covers 16 residues. The J segment lost 1 base and the V segment lost 2 bases, leaving 4 bases of the junction unmatched. Germline assignment: CDR1 SGHRS and CDR2 YFSETQ. The TCR was taken from a boy in the first two years of life with SCID, due to receive a stem cell transplant. V is TRBV5-1 and J is TRBJ2-5; 11 bases are a match to TRBD2. The sequenced sample was peripheral blood, obtained before TCRalphabeta/CD19-depleted stem cell transplant. CDR3: CASSFKGLAAQETQYF. The CDR3 bases are TGCGCCAGCAGCTTTAAGGGACTAGCGGCCCAAGAGACCCAGTACTTC.